A selection of T cell receptor beta chains follows, all from one sample in a study of cytomegalovirus exposure and HLA in healthy donors. Clones were read by immunoSEQ multiplex PCR, and TCRdb kept only the in-frame ones, dropping some. The sample contains 110,000 or so clones, around 80% of which appear only once. Material for sequencing was PBMCs. The receptors were gathered from a female donor in good health and CMV-seronegative. CDR3s include the opening cysteine and the closing phenylalanine or tryptophan. A D gene is named only where the DNA matches it firmly. A row's size may be missing; if present it is once, few, many or a size class.

D	V	J	size	CDR3	DNA
NA	TRBV29-1	TRBJ2-2	NA	CSGREGGANTGELFF	TGCAGCGGAAGAGAGGGGGGGGCGAACACCGGGGAGCTGTTTTTT
NA	TRBV7-9	TRBJ2-2	NA	CASSSRSDTGELFF	TGTGCCAGCAGCTCGCGGTCCGACACCGGGGAGCTGTTTTTT
NA	TRBV9	TRBJ1-1	NA	CASSAPTANTEAFF	TGTGCCAGCAGCGCCCCGACAGCGAACACTGAAGCTTTCTTT
NA	TRBV5-1	TRBJ2-5	NA	CASSMGGVGTQYF	TGCGCCAGCAGCATGGGAGGAGTGGGGACCCAGTACTTC
NA	TRBV18	TRBJ1-4	NA	CASSPGRQAATNEKLFF	TGTGCCAGCTCACCGGGTCGGCAGGCAGCAACTAATGAAAAACTGTTTTTT
TRBD2	TRBV5-1	TRBJ2-5	NA	CASRLQTSGEETQYF	TGCGCCAGCAGACTACAGACTAGCGGGGAAGAGACCCAGTACTTC
NA	TRBV21-1	TRBJ2-5	NA	CAPTGETQYF	TGTGCCCCAACGGGAGAGACCCAGTACTTC
NA	TRBV5-8	TRBJ2-3	NA	CASSFNSRTDTQYF	TGTGCCAGCAGCTTTAATTCCCGCACAGATACGCAGTATTTT
TRBD2	TRBV7-2	TRBJ2-7	NA	CASSLEGSGVYEQYF	TGTGCCAGCAGCTTAGAAGGTAGCGGGGTCTACGAGCAGTACTTC
TRBD2	TRBV30	TRBJ2-3	NA	CAWSYYRGTSGGLDTQYF	TGTGCCTGGAGTTACTACCGAGGGACTAGCGGGGGGTTGGATACGCAGTATTTT
NA	TRBV7-8	TRBJ2-7	NA	CATEGAYEQYF	TGTGCCACCGAAGGGGCCTACGAGCAGTACTTC
TRBD2	TRBV18	TRBJ2-1	few	CASSQTGGPQQFF	TGTGCCAGCTCACAAACGGGGGGGCCCCAGCAGTTCTTC
NA	TRBV7-9	TRBJ1-2	NA	CASSRLSGGYTF	TGTGCCAGCAGCCGATTATCGGGTGGCTACACCTTC
NA	TRBV19	TRBJ2-7	NA	CASSIGESYEQYF	TGTGCCAGTAGTATTGGGGAGTCCTACGAGCAGTACTTC
TRBD2	TRBV7-2	TRBJ2-1	NA	CASIQRGGRYNEQFF	TGTGCCAGCATCCAGCGGGGGGGCCGCTACAATGAGCAGTTCTTC
TRBD2	TRBV7-9	TRBJ2-6	NA	CASSFLPSGGAPGANVLTF	TGTGCCAGCAGCTTTCTTCCTAGCGGGGGGGCTCCTGGGGCCAACGTCCTGACTTTC
TRBD1	TRBV30	TRBJ1-2	NA	CAYKTGVYGYTF	TGTGCCTACAAGACAGGGGTGTATGGCTACACCTTC
TRBD2	TRBV25-1	TRBJ2-7	NA	CASSELGGGSSYEQYF	TGTGCCAGCAGTGAATTGGGGGGGGGTAGCTCCTACGAGCAGTACTTC
TRBD2	TRBV19	TRBJ2-6	NA	CATLRRSGGAAGANVLTF	TGTGCTACCCTCCGACGTAGCGGGGGGGCCGCCGGGGCCAACGTCCTGACTTTC
TRBD2	TRBV18	TRBJ2-5	NA	CASSPRRVAGGYQETQYF	TGTGCCAGCTCACCCCGACGGGTTGCGGGGGGGTACCAAGAGACCCAGTACTTC
TRBD1	TRBV28	TRBJ1-1	few	CASRRDRRSEAFF	TGTGCCAGCAGACGGGACAGGAGAAGTGAAGCTTTCTTT
NA	TRBV30	TRBJ1-3	NA	CAWSVLGNTIYF	TGTGCCTGGAGTGTATTAGGAAACACCATATATTTT
NA	TRBV7-3	TRBJ1-6	NA	CASSALGSSPLHF	TGTGCCAGCAGCGCGTTAGGGAGTTCACCCCTCCACTTT
NA	TRBV5-1	TRBJ2-1	NA	CASSLLGVEQFF	TGCGCCAGCAGCTTGTTGGGAGTTGAGCAGTTCTTC
NA	TRBV7-3	TRBJ1-6	NA	CASSLYPGGGGSPLHF	TGTGCCAGCAGCTTGTACCCGGGGGGCGGAGGTTCACCCCTCCACTTT
NA	TRBV18	TRBJ2-5	NA	CASSPSGETQYF	TGTGCCAGCTCACCTAGCGGAGAGACCCAGTACTTC
TRBD2	TRBV5-1	TRBJ2-2	NA	CASSYLAGGHPGELFF	TGCGCCAGCAGCTATTTAGCGGGGGGTCATCCCGGGGAGCTGTTTTTT
TRBD1	TRBV28	TRBJ1-3	NA	CASSVGQGRNTIYF	TGTGCCAGCAGTGTGGGACAGGGCAGAAACACCATATATTTT
NA	TRBV19	TRBJ1-2	NA	CASSKTLGSPSYGYTF	TGTGCCAGTAGTAAGACGTTGGGCAGCCCTTCGTATGGCTACACCTTC
TRBD1	TRBV5-1	TRBJ2-2	NA	CASSWGRQGRTGELFF	TGCGCCAGCAGCTGGGGAAGACAGGGGCGCACCGGGGAGCTGTTTTTT
TRBD1	TRBV7-2	TRBJ1-5	NA	CASSYRGEQPQHF	TGTGCCAGCAGCTACAGGGGTGAACAGCCCCAGCATTTT
TRBD1	TRBV28	TRBJ2-1	many	CASSPYWDRVEDEEQFF	TGTGCCAGCAGTCCGTATTGGGACAGGGTCGAGGATGAAGAGCAGTTCTTC
TRBD1	TRBV6-1	TRBJ1-1	NA	CASSERRGPNTEAFF	TGTGCCAGCAGTGAACGCAGGGGGCCAAACACTGAAGCTTTCTTT
NA	TRBV6-5	TRBJ2-5	NA	CASSSRGWQETQYF	TGTGCCAGCAGCTCCCGGGGATGGCAAGAGACCCAGTACTTC
NA	TRBV7-3	TRBJ2-2	NA	CASSSSGEIGELFF	TGTGCCAGCAGCTCGTCGGGGGAGATCGGGGAGCTGTTTTTT
NA	TRBV6-5	TRBJ2-7	few	CASSRRLRYEQYF	TGTGCCAGCAGTAGACGCCTGCGGTACGAGCAGTACTTC
NA	TRBV18	TRBJ2-5	NA	CASSLEETQYF	TGTGCCAGCTCACTCGAAGAGACCCAGTACTTC
NA	TRBV4-3	TRBJ1-2	NA	CASSQEQGDGYTF	TGCGCCAGCAGCCAAGAACAGGGCGACGGCTACACCTTC
NA	TRBV29-1	TRBJ1-1	NA	CSVSRMNTEAFF	TGCAGCGTTTCTAGGATGAACACTGAAGCTTTCTTT
NA	TRBV30	TRBJ1-6	NA	CAWTVGSSYNSPLHF	TGTGCCTGGACGGTCGGGAGCTCCTATAATTCACCCCTCCACTTT
TRBD1	TRBV5-1	TRBJ1-6	few	CASSLIPGGVNSPLHF	TGCGCCAGCAGCTTAATCCCAGGGGGTGTTAATTCACCCCTCCACTTT
NA	TRBV7-2	TRBJ1-2	NA	CASRSTGIGGYTF	TGTGCCAGCAGATCAACAGGGATCGGAGGCTACACCTTC
NA	TRBV4-1	TRBJ2-7	NA	CASTSTPGQNYEQYF	TGCGCCAGCACTAGCACGCCGGGCCAAAACTACGAGCAGTACTTC
TRBD1	TRBV11-2	TRBJ1-6	NA	CASRLGTESSYNSPLHF	TGTGCCAGCCGGCTGGGGACAGAGAGCTCCTATAATTCACCCCTCCACTTT
TRBD1	TRBV6-1	TRBJ2-7	NA	CASSEAGTGAYEQYF	TGTGCCAGCAGTGAAGCCGGGACAGGGGCCTACGAGCAGTACTTC
TRBD1	TRBV19	TRBJ2-2	NA	CASSSRDRGRFGELFF	TGTGCCAGTAGTTCCCGGGACAGGGGGCGTTTCGGGGAGCTGTTTTTT
NA	TRBV12-2	TRBJ1-2	NA	CASRLDRGREYDYTF	TGTGCAAGTCGCTTGGACAGGGGAAGGGAATATGACTACACCTTC
NA	TRBV7-7	TRBJ2-5	NA	CASSLNGGDQETQYF	TGTGCTAGCAGCTTAAACGGGGGAGATCAAGAGACCCAGTACTTC
NA	TRBV2	TRBJ2-7	NA	CASSDFTHEQYF	TGTGCCAGCAGTGATTTTACTCACGAGCAGTACTTC
TRBD1	TRBV5-1	TRBJ2-2	NA	CASSLGQGNTGELFF	TGCGCCAGCAGCTTGGGACAGGGGAACACCGGGGAGCTGTTTTTT
NA	TRBV27	TRBJ1-5	NA	CASRSNSNQPQHF	TGTGCCAGCAGATCCAATAGCAATCAGCCCCAGCATTTT
TRBD2	TRBV10-2	TRBJ2-5	once	CASSELGLAGANQETQYF	TGCGCCAGCAGTGAGTTGGGACTAGCGGGGGCCAACCAAGAGACCCAGTACTTC
NA	TRBV6-1	TRBJ2-7	NA	CASRTTTGREQYF	TGTGCCAGCAGGACCACGACAGGGAGGGAGCAGTACTTC
TRBD2	TRBV5-4	TRBJ2-3	NA	CASSTIAGGPTDTQYF	TGTGCCAGCAGTACGATAGCGGGGGGGCCTACAGATACGCAGTATTTT
TRBD1	TRBV10-3	TRBJ2-4	NA	CAISETGGENIQYF	TGTGCCATCAGCGAAACAGGGGGCGAAAACATTCAGTACTTC
TRBD1	TRBV11-2	TRBJ2-2	NA	CASSLAGQTGELFF	TGTGCCAGCAGCTTAGCGGGACAGACCGGGGAGCTGTTTTTT